The rows below give T cell receptor beta chains drawn from one sample of a study of blood T cells in healthy people across ages. In TCRdb, the 5' RACE reads were re-called with MiXCR into one record per CDR3 protein. The sample holds some 890,000 distinct CDR3 sequences, about 28% seen once. This sample also appeared in a second study, on T cells of mothers and their children.

The sequenced material came from blood. Receptor source: a woman in her thirties or forties in good health. Both conserved end residues are part of each CDR3. D genes are given only for firm matches. The size of a clone is reported for some rows only, either as once, few or many, or as a class for expanded clones.

clone_size j_call d_call v_call cdr3_aa cdr3_nt
. TRBJ1-2 . TRBV3-1 CASGSPGGYGYTF TGTGCCAGCGGATCCCCTGGGGGCTATGGCTACACCTTC
few TRBJ2-5 . TRBV28 CASSLPGPGTQYF TGTGCCAGCAGTTTACCGGGACCTGGGACCCAGTACTTC
. TRBJ2-6 . TRBV28 CASNGVGANVLTF TGTGCCAGCAATGGAGTGGGGGCCAACGTCCTGACTTTC
. TRBJ2-7 . TRBV7-2 CASSLARSAYEQYF TGTGCCAGCAGCTTAGCCAGGTCGGCCTACGAGCAGTACTTC
many TRBJ1-2 TRBD1 TRBV7-2 CASSGQGRFDGYTF TGTGCCAGCTCCGGACAGGGGAGGTTCGACGGCTACACCTTC
. TRBJ1-1 . TRBV7-2 CASSLNGGVQAFF TGTGCCAGCAGCTTAAACGGGGGCGTTCAGGCTTTCTTT
. TRBJ1-2 TRBD1 TRBV19 CASSGTGTGEYGYTF TGTGCCAGTAGTGGTACCGGGACAGGGGAATATGGCTACACCTTC
. TRBJ2-7 . TRBV5-1 CASSLITGGTYEQYF TGCGCCAGCAGCTTGATCACGGGGGGCACCTACGAGCAGTACTTC
. TRBJ2-7 TRBD2 TRBV5-1 CASSLGQRGFNEQYF TGCGCCAGCAGCTTGGGTCAGCGGGGGTTCAATGAGCAGTACTTC
. TRBJ2-2 TRBD2 TRBV25-1 CASSVLAGVNTGELFF TGTGCCAGCAGTGTTCTAGCGGGGGTGAACACCGGGGAGCTGTTTTTT
many TRBJ2-5 . TRBV29-1 CSVYTSGETQYF TGCAGCGTTTACACGTCAGGGGAGACCCAGTACTTC
. TRBJ1-5 . TRBV9 CASSVNGISNQPQHF TGTGCCAGCAGCGTAAACGGGATAAGCAATCAGCCCCAGCATTTT
many TRBJ1-6 . TRBV4-1 CASSQPSGISYNSPLHF TGCGCCAGCAGCCAACCCAGCGGGATCTCCTATAATTCACCCCTCCACTTT
many TRBJ2-7 TRBD2 TRBV6-1 CASILGGGNEQYF TGTGCCAGCATCTTGGGGGGGGGGAACGAGCAGTACTTC
. TRBJ2-7 . TRBV20-1 CSAKKTGAYEQYF TGCAGTGCTAAAAAGACAGGAGCTTACGAGCAGTACTTC
many TRBJ2-1 . TRBV7-2 CASSLKTALEQFF TGTGCCAGCAGCCTCAAGACAGCTCTTGAGCAGTTCTTC
many TRBJ2-7 TRBD1 TRBV20-1 CSASFGTGSYEQYF TGCAGTGCTTCCTTTGGGACAGGGTCCTACGAGCAGTACTTC
many TRBJ2-7 . TRBV5-1 CASSLVVGAYEQYF TGCGCCAGCAGCTTGGTGGTAGGGGCCTACGAGCAGTACTTC
few TRBJ1-1 . TRBV10-2 CASRNMNTEAFF TGCGCCAGCAGGAACATGAACACTGAAGCTTTCTTT
. TRBJ1-1 TRBD1 TRBV20-1 CSARLRDRGLNTEAFF TGCAGTGCGAGACTCCGGGACAGGGGACTGAACACTGAAGCTTTCTTT
many TRBJ2-7 . TRBV6-2/TRBV6-3 CASSYADRYEQYF TGTGCCAGCAGTTACGCCGACCGATACGAGCAGTACTTC
. TRBJ2-3 . TRBV18 CASLPLKGIGTDTQYF TGTGCCAGCTTACCTCTAAAGGGCATTGGCACAGATACGCAGTATTTT
many TRBJ2-3 . TRBV24-1 CATSDHGFTDTQYF TGTGCCACCAGTGATCACGGATTCACAGATACGCAGTATTTT
. TRBJ1-3 . TRBV7-9 CASSAPGNTIYF TGTGCCAGCAGCGCCCCGGGAAACACCATATATTTT
. TRBJ2-1 . TRBV3-1 CASSQVGGKQFF TGTGCCAGCAGCCAAGTCGGCGGGAAGCAGTTCTTC
. TRBJ2-1 . TRBV29-1 CSGGRAGRSNEQFF TGCAGCGGGGGTAGGGCGGGAAGATCCAATGAGCAGTTCTTC
few TRBJ1-1 . TRBV10-3 CAISGVRSGTEAFF TGTGCCATCAGTGGTGTTCGTTCGGGCACTGAAGCTTTCTTT